This T cell receptor (beta chain) was recovered during a study of T cell changes during pregnancy in multiple sclerosis. Repertoires were generated with immunoSEQ multiplex PCR, while TCRdb's copy carries only in-frame clones and drops some. This table holds 35,000 to 45,000 clones, about 89% found once. The sequencing used CD4+ T cells from peripheral blood mononuclear cells, collected in the first trimester of pregnancy. The clonotype comes from a female donor with multiple sclerosis, enrolled in a pregnancy study.

The CDR3 sequence is CASSMGGITDTQYF. In DNA, the CDR3 is TGTGCCAGTAGTATGGGAGGAATCACAGATACGCAGTATTTT. V gene TRBV19 combines with J gene TRBJ2-3; TRBD2 might be the D (6 bases). In germline, CDR1 is LNHDA, CDR2 SQIVND (reference sequence). This CDR3 region has 14 residues. The V end lost 3 bases, the J end lost 2 bases, and 9 bases lay between the germline ends.